Detailed here is one TCR beta chain. What it binds is unknown. CDR3 length: 17 residues. The V gene's germline CDR1 is SGDLS and CDR2 YYNGEE. With V trimmed by 3 bases and J by 0 bases, 6 bases remained unmatched. TCRdb called the reads again in MiXCR, with one record for every CDR3 protein. This sample has 650,000 to 850,000 distinct CDR3 sequences, with 25% to 35% found just once. The data were obtained in a study of T cell repertoires in cytomegalovirus infection. At the level of the study: Use of recently identified HLA-C-restricted and well-studied HLA-B-restricted CMV epitopes was part of the study.

The sample in question was cultured CD8+ T cells from PBMCs, obtained from culture after CMV antigen stimulation. The origin of this receptor is a human donor in good health (CMV status not recorded). Some clones in this sample may be carry-over from other donors' samples. V usage is TRBV9 and J usage is TRBJ1-3; 10 bases line up with TRBD1. CDR3 amino acids: CASSAGTGANSGNTIYF. The CDR3 DNA is TGTGCCAGCAGCGCCGGGACAGGGGCGAACTCTGGAAACACCATATATTTT.